The clone carrying this T cell receptor beta chain was counted a few times. Its specificity is unknown. Noted treatment: approximately 10-day PBMC culture with coronavirus spike peptide pools or control peptides (ViraFEST assay). CD4+ T cells of the unexposed donor were collected before the COVID-19 pandemic (2011-2018). TCR sequencing followed the expansion of antigen-specific T cells with peptide pools in ViraFEST. The record originates from a study of vaccination and CD4 T cells after COVID-19. The V end was cut by 3 bases, the J end by 2 bases, with 18 bases between. The CDR3 totals 16 residues. An Oncomine TCR Beta short-read assay was used to sequence the DNA from cultured CD4+ T cells. MiXCR, applied by TCRdb to the PCR reads, yields one record per CDR3 protein. The sample records some 7,000 distinct CDR3 sequences, around 41% being singletons.

This receptor was identified in a human donor in good health. The genes are TRBV5-3 and TRBJ2-7; no definite D call. TRBV5-3 counts as an open reading frame of uncertain function. The material sequenced was CD4+ T cells from blood, cultured in vitro. The CDR3 loop is CARSCYNDIPPYEQYF. CDR3 nucleotide sequence: TGTGCCAGAAGCTGTTACAACGACATCCCTCCCTACGAGCAGTACTTC.